Following are 28 T cell receptor beta chains from one sample sequenced in a study of CD8+ T cells in alopecia areata listed by TCRdb under 2018. Preparation of the library involved the immunoSEQ multiplex PCR assay. RNA was extracted from all samples and reverse transcribed into cDNA, which served as template for TCR sequencing. Not all clones reach the TCRdb copy of this immuneACCESS table, which keeps in-frame sequences only. Checked studies attribute under half of the gap to unresolved V genes and leave the rest unexplained. This sample holds over 25,000 clones; roughly 80% were observed only once. About a fifth of the sample comes from the top ten. Sequenced: NKG2D-low CD8+ T cells sorted from blood. Taken with the paper, the label for cell subset or site translates to: sorted CD8+ NKG2D-low blood T cells. All receptors come from a human donor with alopecia areata.

This CDR3 is CASSHTGTDTQYF. For the CDR3, the DNA is TGTGCCAGCAGTCACACAGGGACAGATACGCAGTATTTT. J is TRBJ2-3 and V is TRBV2, with D tentatively TRBD1 (6 bases). Germline values: CDR1 SNHLY, CDR2 FYNNEI. V lost 5 bases and J 3 bases, leaving 9 bases between the germline ends. CDR3 length: 13 amino acids.

The rearrangement links TRBV28 to TRBJ2-2; maybe TRBD1 (5 bases). The CDR3 loop spans 15 amino acids. Germline lookup yields CDR1 MDHEN and CDR2 SYDVKM. V lost 3 bases, J lost 3 bases, and 11 bases lay in between. In nucleotides, the CDR3 is TGTGCCAGCAGTTTTGGTTCCAGGGACACCGGGGAGCTGTTTTTT. Protein product: CASSFGSRDTGELFF. Full variable domain (missing parts from reference TRBV28 and TRBJ2-2): DVKVTQSSRYLVKRTGEKVFLECVQDMDHENMFWYRQDPGLGLRLIYFSYDVKMKEKGDIPEGYSVSREKKERFSLILESASTNQTSMYLCASSFGSRDTGELFFGEGSRLTVL.

The chain recombines TRBV29-1 with TRBJ2-1, with a possible D match to TRBD1 (6 bases). Trimming left V 2 bases short and J 5 bases short, with 7 bases between. The CDR3 consists of 12 residues. Germline V gives CDR1 SQVTM, CDR2 ANQGSEA. This CDR3 reads CSVERDNNEQFF. Written as DNA, the CDR3 is TGCAGCGTTGAACGGGACAACAATGAGCAGTTCTTC.

V and J are TRBV15 and TRBJ2-2; D tentatively fits TRBD1 or TRBD2 (5 bases each). CDR1 and CDR2 (germline): LNHNV, YYDKDF (reference sequence). V was trimmed by 9 bases and J by 0 bases, leaving 8 bases between them. The CDR3 extends over 13 amino acids. CDR3 amino acids: CATGTANTGELFF. Written as DNA, the CDR3 is TGTGCCACTGGGACGGCGAACACCGGGGAGCTGTTTTTT.

V and J are TRBV4-1 and TRBJ2-1; weak D call: TRBD2 (6 bases). Trimming shortened V by 3 bases and J by 5 bases, and 17 bases separated the two germline ends. The CDR3 has 16 amino acids. Germline V gene data show CDR1 as MGHRA and CDR2 as YSYEKL. The CDR3 DNA follows: TGCGCCAGCAGCCAGTCCCCGGGACTCGGGGACAATGAGCAGTTCTTC. Translation gives CASSQSPGLGDNEQFF.

V usage is TRBV29-1 and J usage is TRBJ1-2; D is unclear. The CDR3 loop spans 12 amino acids. Germline V gives CDR1 SQVTM, CDR2 ANQGSEA. Trimming removed 5 bases from V and 4 bases from J, with 11 bases in between. Written as DNA, the CDR3 is TGCAGCGTTCCGGGGAATCCCTATGGCTACACCTTC. This encodes CSVPGNPYGYTF.

The DNA for the CDR3 is TGTGCCAGCAGTTTAGGCGGGACAGCTAATCAGCCCCAGCATTTT. Translated: CASSLGGTANQPQHF. The chain employs TRBV27 and TRBJ1-5; 7 positions agree with TRBD1. V was clipped by 2 bases and J by 4 bases; unmatched bases: 5. The CDR3 has 15 residues. The germline CDR1 and CDR2 sequences are MNHEY and SMNVEV (reference sequence).

The chain carries TRBV30 and TRBJ2-2; D possibly matches TRBD1 or TRBD2 (6 bases each). Trimming cost V 0 bases and J 6 bases, with 14 bases left between them. This CDR3 region has 15 residues. Per the germline V gene, CDR1 is GTSNPN and CDR2 is SVGIG (reference sequence). The CDR3 coding sequence is TGTGCCTGGAGTGTATGGGGGGCGGACGCCGGGGAGCTGTTTTTT. Translated, it gives CAWSVWGADAGELFF.

This chain joins TRBV2 and TRBJ2-7, with 14 bases fitting TRBD2. Germline V gene lookup returns CDR1 SNHLY and CDR2 FYNNEI. The CDR3 totals 15 residues. J gave up 5 bases and V 3 bases, and 3 bases lay outside the gene matches. As DNA, the CDR3 is TGTGCCAGCAGTGAGGGACTAGCGGGAGTAGACGAGCAGTACTTC. It translates to CASSEGLAGVDEQYF.

In DNA, the CDR3 is TGTGCCAGCAGCCTGTATAACACCGGGGAGCTGTTTTTT. Translation: CASSLYNTGELFF. The chain combines TRBV14 with TRBJ2-2, with D hard to call. There are 13 residues in the CDR3. The ends were cut back, 4 bases at V and 2 bases at J, with 5 bases in the middle. Germline V gene sequence: CDR1 SGHDN, CDR2 FVKESK. The complete variable domain, with remaining parts taken from reference TRBV14 and TRBJ2-2, reads EAGVTQFPSHSVIEKGQTVTLRCDPISGHDNLYWYRRVMGKEIKFLLHFVKESKQDESGMPNNRFLAERTGGTYSTLKVQPAELEDSGVYFCASSLYNTGELFFGEGSRLTVL.

In DNA, the CDR3 is TGTGCCAGCAGCTTATCGGCCGGGGAGCTGTTTTTT. Translation: CASSLSAGELFF. This chain links TRBV11-2 with TRBJ2-2; no firm D call. The CDR3 runs to 12 residues. V was pared by 2 bases and J by 6 bases, with 4 bases between. Germline CDR1 and CDR2: SGHAT and FQNNGV. Combining the CDR3 with reference TRBV11-2 and TRBJ2-2 gives the whole variable domain EAGVAQSPRYKIIEKRQSVAFWCNPISGHATLYWYQQILGQGPKLLIQFQNNGVVDDSQLPKDRFSAERLKGVDSTLKIQPAKLEDSAVYLCASSLSAGELFFGEGSRLTVL.

The chain couples TRBV2 to TRBJ2-1; possibly TRBD2 for D (6 bases). The CDR3 extends over 13 amino acids. With 5 bases removed from V and 2 bases from J, the gap between germline ends came to 7 bases. Germline V gene lookup returns CDR1 SNHLY and CDR2 FYNNEI. CDR3 DNA sequence: TGTGCCAGCAGTAGACTAGCCTACAATGAGCAGTTCTTC. It yields the protein CASSRLAYNEQFF.

The rearrangement joins TRBV27 to TRBJ2-7; 8 bases map to TRBD2. Germline V gene data show CDR1 as MNHEY and CDR2 as SMNVEV (reference sequence). The trim removed 0 bases at V and 3 bases at J, leaving 7 bases unmatched. The length of the CDR3 is 16 residues. CDR3 nucleotide sequence: TGTGCCAGCAGTTTATCTACTAGCGGAGCCTACTACGAGCAGTACTTC. It encodes CASSLSTSGAYYEQYF.

The count of this clone is one. The chain is built from TRBV2 and TRBJ1-2; TRBD1 aligns across 10 bases. Per germline, CDR1 SNHLY and CDR2 FYNNEI. With V trimmed by 6 bases and J by 4 bases, 5 bases remained unmatched. CDR3 length equals 14 residues. CDR3 in DNA: TGTGCCAGCAGGGGGACAGGGGCTGGCTATGGCTACACCTTC. Translating gives CASRGTGAGYGYTF.

The V gene is TRBV15, the J gene TRBJ1-1; no firm D call. CDR3 length equals 15 residues. The germline gives CDR1 LNHNV, CDR2 YYDKDF (reference sequence). V lost 1 base to trimming and J lost 4 bases, with 13 bases between them. The CDR3: CATSRVAAVSTEAFF. Here the CDR3 DNA reads TGTGCCACCAGCAGAGTAGCGGCAGTGAGCACTGAAGCTTTCTTT.

This rearrangement joins TRBV27 to TRBJ2-3; TRBD2 matches at 10 bases. The CDR3 runs 15 residues. The ends lost 2 bases at V and 5 bases at J; junction bases unmatched: 4. In germline, CDR1 is MNHEY, CDR2 SMNVEV (reference sequence). CDR3 protein: CASSLASGSGDTQYF. The CDR3 DNA reads TGTGCCAGCAGTTTAGCTAGCGGGAGTGGAGATACGCAGTATTTT.

This clone was found a few times. The chain has TRBV5-4 and TRBJ2-7; D ambiguous. Germline assignment: CDR1 SGHNT and CDR2 YYREEE (reference sequence). V was clipped by 4 bases and J by 0 bases, with 11 bases between them. CDR3 length equals 14 residues. The CDR3, as DNA: TGTGCCAGCAGCCCTGATTGGGGCTCCTACGAGCAGTACTTC. Its protein is CASSPDWGSYEQYF.

The rearrangement links TRBV4-3 to TRBJ2-3, with TRBD2 matching 9 bases. J was trimmed by 5 bases and V by 4 bases; bases with no gene match: 7. This CDR3 region has 15 residues. The germline V gene encodes CDR1 LGHNA and CDR2 YSLEER. CDR3 residues: CASSPRTSVEDTQYF. CDR3 coding DNA: TGCGCCAGCAGCCCTAGGACTAGCGTGGAAGATACGCAGTATTTT.

This clone occurred a few times. This chain's CDR3 is CASRRTGGDTGELFF. CDR3 sequence (DNA): TGTGCCAGCAGACGGACAGGGGGCGACACCGGGGAGCTGTTTTTT. This chain joins TRBV11-1 and TRBJ2-2; the match to TRBD1 covers 11 bases. Per germline, CDR1 SGHAT and CDR2 FQDESV (reference sequence). V lost 6 bases to trimming and J lost 3 bases; unmatched junction nucleotides: 3. The CDR3 is made up of 15 amino acids.

This clone is labeled as medium-sized. V usage is TRBV6-4 and J usage is TRBJ2-3; no firm D call. CDR3 length: 15 residues. Trimming shortened V by 2 bases and J by 1 base, and 10 bases separated the two germline ends. Germline V gene data show CDR1 as MRHNA and CDR2 as SNTAGT. The CDR3 sequence: CASSDTLEGTDTQYF. CDR3 nucleotides: TGTGCCAGCAGTGACACGCTAGAAGGCACAGATACGCAGTATTTT.

In its sample, this clone was seen once. The chain carries TRBV28 and TRBJ2-2; 10 nucleotides line up with TRBD1. V gave up 10 bases and J gave up 0 bases; unmatched junction bases: 8. Germline V gene lookup returns CDR1 MDHEN and CDR2 SYDVKM. This CDR3 spans 16 amino acids. The CDR3 DNA follows: TGTGCCACCGGGACAGGGGTTCGTCCGAACACCGGGGAGCTGTTTTTT. Its protein product is CATGTGVRPNTGELFF. The full variable domain, rest sourced from reference TRBV28 and TRBJ2-2, is DVKVTQSSRYLVKRTGEKVFLECVQDMDHENMFWYRQDPGLGLRLIYFSYDVKMKEKGDIPEGYSVSREKKERFSLILESASTNQTSMYLCATGTGVRPNTGELFFGEGSRLTVL.

This chain joins TRBV5-2 and TRBJ1-2; the table's D gene call, TRBD1, was not cross checked with the DNA. TRBV5-2 is marked as a pseudogene. The CDR3 length is 15 residues. CDR3 amino acids: CASSQLTWTGKGYTF. Written as DNA, the CDR3 is TGCGCCAGCAGCCAGTTGACCTGGACAGGGAAAGGCTACACCTTC.

CDR3 nucleotide sequence: TGTGCCAGCACTGCGGGGAGCTCCTACAATGAGCAGTTCTTC. This encodes CASTAGSSYNEQFF. This rearrangement joins TRBV6-5 to TRBJ2-1; D perhaps matches TRBD2 (6 bases). From germline, CDR1 is MNHEY and CDR2 SVGAGI. Trimming took 7 bases from V and 0 from J, leaving 10 bases between them. CDR3 length: 14 residues.

This chain links TRBV27 with TRBJ2-2; D not resolved. This CDR3 comprises 13 residues. The ends were cut back, 5 bases at V and 5 bases at J, with 9 bases in the middle. From germline, CDR1 is MNHEY and CDR2 SMNVEV (reference sequence). The DNA of the CDR3 is TGTGCCAGCAGTCTCACAAATACCGGGGAGCTGTTTTTT. It codes for CASSLTNTGELFF.

This clone was seen only once. V usage is TRBV7-8 and J usage is TRBJ2-7, with 11 bases matching TRBD1. Germline assignment: CDR1 SGHVS and CDR2 FQNEAQ. This CDR3 spans 15 amino acids. With V trimmed by 5 bases and J by 2 bases, 5 bases remained unmatched. The CDR3 sequence is CASSTPGQGAYEQYF. In DNA, the CDR3 is TGTGCCAGCAGCACACCGGGACAGGGGGCCTACGAGCAGTACTTC.

V gene TRBV11-2 combines with J gene TRBJ1-1, with D possibly matching TRBD1 (6 bases). There are 14 residues in the CDR3. V was pared by 2 bases and J by 3 bases, with 10 bases between. Germline V gene data show CDR1 as SGHAT and CDR2 as FQNNGV. The CDR3 DNA sequence: TGTGCCAGCAGCTTATGGGGGGCGTACACTGAAGCTTTCTTT. As protein: CASSLWGAYTEAFF.

The chain is built from TRBV4-2 and TRBJ1-1; a weak D match, TRBD1 (6 bases). CDR1 and CDR2 from the germline V gene are LGHNA and YNFKEQ. The CDR3 has 17 residues. The V and J ends lost 0 bases and 0 bases respectively, with 14 bases between them. The CDR3 is CASSQEGDTYLNTEAFF. The CDR3 nucleotides read TGTGCCAGCAGCCAAGAGGGGGACACCTACTTGAACACTGAAGCTTTCTTT.

This clone has at least ten counts. The rearrangement links TRBV4-2 to TRBJ2-7; 8 bases are a match to TRBD1. This CDR3 comprises 15 residues. CDR1 and CDR2 from the germline V gene are LGHNA and YNFKEQ. V gave up 0 bases and J gave up 2 bases; unmatched junction bases: 3. CDR3 region: CASSQETGGPYEQYF. Written as DNA, the CDR3 is TGTGCCAGCAGCCAAGAAACAGGGGGACCCTACGAGCAGTACTTC.